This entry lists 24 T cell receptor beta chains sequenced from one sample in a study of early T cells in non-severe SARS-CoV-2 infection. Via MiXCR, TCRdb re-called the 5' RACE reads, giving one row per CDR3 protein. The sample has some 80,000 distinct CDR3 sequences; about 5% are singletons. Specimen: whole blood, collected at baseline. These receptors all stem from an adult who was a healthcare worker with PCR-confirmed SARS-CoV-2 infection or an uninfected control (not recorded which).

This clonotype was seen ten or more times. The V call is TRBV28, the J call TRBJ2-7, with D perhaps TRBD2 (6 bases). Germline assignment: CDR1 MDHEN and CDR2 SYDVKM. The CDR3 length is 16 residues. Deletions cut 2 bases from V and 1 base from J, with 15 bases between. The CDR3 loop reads CASSLSLRDSSYEQYF. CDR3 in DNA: TGTGCCAGCAGTTTAAGTCTAAGGGACTCGTCCTACGAGCAGTACTTC.

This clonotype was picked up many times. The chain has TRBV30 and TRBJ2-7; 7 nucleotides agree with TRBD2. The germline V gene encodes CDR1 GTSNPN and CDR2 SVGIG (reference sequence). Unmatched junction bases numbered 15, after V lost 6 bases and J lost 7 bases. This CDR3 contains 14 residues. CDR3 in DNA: TGTGCCTGCTCATTAGCGGGCCCGGCGGGGGAGCAGTACTTC. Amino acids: CACSLAGPAGEQYF.

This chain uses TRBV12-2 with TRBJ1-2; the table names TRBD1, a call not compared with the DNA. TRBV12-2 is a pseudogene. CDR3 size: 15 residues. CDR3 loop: CASRPPGTGIRGYTF. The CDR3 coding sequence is TGTGCAAGTCGCCCGCCTGGGACAGGGATTAGGGGCTACACCTTC.

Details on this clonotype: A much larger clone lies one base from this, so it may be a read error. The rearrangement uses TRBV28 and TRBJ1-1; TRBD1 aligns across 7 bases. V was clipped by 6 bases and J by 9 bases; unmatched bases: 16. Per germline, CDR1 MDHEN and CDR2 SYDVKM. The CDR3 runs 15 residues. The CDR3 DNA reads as TGTGCCAGCAGCCTATCGGACAGGCCTTTGGCTCAAGCTTTCTTT. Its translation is CASSLSDRPLAQAFF. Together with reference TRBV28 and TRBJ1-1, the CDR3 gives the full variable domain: DVKVTQSSRYLVKRTGEKVFLECVQDMDHENMFWYRQDPGLGLRLIYFSYDVKMKEKGDIPEGYSVSREKKERFSLILESASTNQTSMYLCASSLSDRPLAQAFFGQGTRLTVV.

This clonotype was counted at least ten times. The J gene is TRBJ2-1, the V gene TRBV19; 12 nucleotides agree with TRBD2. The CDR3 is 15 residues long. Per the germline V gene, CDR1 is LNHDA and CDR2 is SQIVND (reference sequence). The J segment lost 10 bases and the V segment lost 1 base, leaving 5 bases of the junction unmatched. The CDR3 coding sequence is TGTGCCAGTAGTATAGTAGGGACTAGCGGGCCCGAGCAGTTCTTC. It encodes CASSIVGTSGPEQFF.

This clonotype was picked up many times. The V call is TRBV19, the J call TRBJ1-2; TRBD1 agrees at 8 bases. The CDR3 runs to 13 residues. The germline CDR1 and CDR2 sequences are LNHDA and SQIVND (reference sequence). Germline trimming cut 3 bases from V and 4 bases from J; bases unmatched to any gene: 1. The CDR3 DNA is TGTGCCAGTAGTATGGGGACAGGCTATGGCTACACCTTC. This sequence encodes CASSMGTGYGYTF.

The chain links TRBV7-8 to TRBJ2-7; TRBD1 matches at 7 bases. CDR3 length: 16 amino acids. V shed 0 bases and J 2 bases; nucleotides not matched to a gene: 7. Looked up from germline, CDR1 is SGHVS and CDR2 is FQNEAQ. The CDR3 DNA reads TGTGCCAGCAGCTTAGCCGCACAGGGGATCCCCTACGAGCAGTACTTC. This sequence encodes CASSLAAQGIPYEQYF.

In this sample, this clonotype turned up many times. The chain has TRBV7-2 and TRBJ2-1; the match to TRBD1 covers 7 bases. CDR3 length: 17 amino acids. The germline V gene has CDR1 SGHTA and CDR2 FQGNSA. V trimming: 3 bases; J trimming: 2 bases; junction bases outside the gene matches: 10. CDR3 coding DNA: TGTGCCAGCAGCTTTGGGACAGTGGTGGGACCCTACAATGAGCAGTTCTTC. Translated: CASSFGTVVGPYNEQFF.

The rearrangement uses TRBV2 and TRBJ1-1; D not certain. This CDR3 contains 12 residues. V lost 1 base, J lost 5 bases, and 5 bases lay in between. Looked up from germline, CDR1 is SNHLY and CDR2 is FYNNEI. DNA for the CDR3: TGTGCCAGCAGTGAAGGAGGGACTGAAGCTTTCTTT. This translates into CASSEGGTEAFF.

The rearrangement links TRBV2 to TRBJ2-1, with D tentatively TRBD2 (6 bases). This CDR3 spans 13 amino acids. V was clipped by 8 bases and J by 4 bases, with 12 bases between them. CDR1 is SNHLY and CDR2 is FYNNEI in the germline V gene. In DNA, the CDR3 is TGTGCCAGCTCCGGAGGGGATTACAATGAGCAGTTCTTC. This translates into CASSGGDYNEQFF.

The CDR3 DNA sequence: TGTGCCAGCAGCTCAGGGACAGGGGGGAGAACTGAAGCTTTCTTT. Its protein product is CASSSGTGGRTEAFF. The chain carries TRBV7-6 and TRBJ1-1, with 11 bases that match TRBD1. This CDR3 has 15 amino acids. V lost 4 bases and J lost 5; bases outside the gene matches: 6. Germline V lookup: CDR1 SGHVS, CDR2 FNYEAQ.

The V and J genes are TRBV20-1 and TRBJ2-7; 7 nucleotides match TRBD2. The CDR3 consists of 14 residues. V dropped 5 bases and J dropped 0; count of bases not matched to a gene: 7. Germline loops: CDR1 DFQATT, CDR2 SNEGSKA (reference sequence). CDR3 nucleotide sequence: TGCAGTGCTGAGCGGGGTACTTACTCCTACGAGCAGTACTTC. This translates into CSAERGTYSYEQYF.

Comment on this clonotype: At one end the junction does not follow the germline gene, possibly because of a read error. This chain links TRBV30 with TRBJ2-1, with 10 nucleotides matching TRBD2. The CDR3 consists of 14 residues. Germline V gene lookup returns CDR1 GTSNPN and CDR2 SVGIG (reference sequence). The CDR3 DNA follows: TGTGCCTTGAACCCTAGCGGGAGATACAATGAGCAGCTCTTC. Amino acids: CALNPSGRYNEQLF.

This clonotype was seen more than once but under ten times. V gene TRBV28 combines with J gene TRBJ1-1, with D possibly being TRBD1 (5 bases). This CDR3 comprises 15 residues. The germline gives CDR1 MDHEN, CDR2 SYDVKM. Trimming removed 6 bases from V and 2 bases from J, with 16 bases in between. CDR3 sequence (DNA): TGTGCCAGCAGCTCGCGGGGCGAGTTAAACACTGAAGCTTTCTTT. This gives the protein CASSSRGELNTEAFF.

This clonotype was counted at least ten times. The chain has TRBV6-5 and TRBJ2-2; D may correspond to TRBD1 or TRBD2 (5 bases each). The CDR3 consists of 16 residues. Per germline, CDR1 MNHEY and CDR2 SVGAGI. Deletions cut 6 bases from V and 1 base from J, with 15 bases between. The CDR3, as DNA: TGTGCCAGCAGCCCTTCGAGGGGTGAGAACACCGGGGAGCTGTTTTTT. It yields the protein CASSPSRGENTGELFF.

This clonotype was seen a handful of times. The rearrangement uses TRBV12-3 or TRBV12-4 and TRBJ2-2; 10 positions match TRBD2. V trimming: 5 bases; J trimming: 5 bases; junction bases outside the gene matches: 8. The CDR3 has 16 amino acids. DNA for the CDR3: TGTGCCAGCAGTCACGGACTAGCGGTACCTACCGGGGAGCTGTTTTTT. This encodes CASSHGLAVPTGELFF.

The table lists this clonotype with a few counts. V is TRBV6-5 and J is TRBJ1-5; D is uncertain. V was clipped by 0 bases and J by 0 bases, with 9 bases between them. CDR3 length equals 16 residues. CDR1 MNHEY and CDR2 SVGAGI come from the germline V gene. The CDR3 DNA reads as TGTGCCAGCAGTTACTCCTCCGGGTTTAGCAATCAGCCCCAGCATTTT. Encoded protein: CASSYSSGFSNQPQHF.

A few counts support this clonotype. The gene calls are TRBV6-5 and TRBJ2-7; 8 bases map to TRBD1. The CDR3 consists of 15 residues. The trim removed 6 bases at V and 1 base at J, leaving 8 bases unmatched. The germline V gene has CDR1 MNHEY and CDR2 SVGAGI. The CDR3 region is CASRRGQGISYEQYF. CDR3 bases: TGTGCCAGCAGACGCGGACAGGGTATTTCCTACGAGCAGTACTTC.

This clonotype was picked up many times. The DNA for the CDR3 is TGTGCCAGTAGTATAAAGAGGACAGGAAGGAATAGCAATCAGCCCCAGCATTTT. Protein: CASSIKRTGRNSNQPQHF. The chain recombines TRBV19 with TRBJ1-5, with 7 nucleotides matching TRBD1. Germline CDR1 and CDR2: LNHDA and SQIVND (reference sequence). CDR3 length equals 18 residues. V lost 2 bases and J lost 0; bases outside the gene matches: 10.

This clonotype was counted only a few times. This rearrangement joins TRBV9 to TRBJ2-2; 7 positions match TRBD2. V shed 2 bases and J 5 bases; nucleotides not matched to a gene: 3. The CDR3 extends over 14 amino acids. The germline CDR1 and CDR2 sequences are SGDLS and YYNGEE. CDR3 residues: CASSVGRGTGELFF. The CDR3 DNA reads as TGTGCCAGCAGCGTGGGGAGGGGTACCGGGGAGCTGTTTTTT.

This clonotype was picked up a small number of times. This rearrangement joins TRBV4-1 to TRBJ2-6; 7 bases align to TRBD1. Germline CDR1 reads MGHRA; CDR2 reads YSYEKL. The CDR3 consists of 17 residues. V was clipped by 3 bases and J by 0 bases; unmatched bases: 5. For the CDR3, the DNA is TGCGCCAGCAGCCAGCCGGACAGGCTCTCTGGGGCCAACGTCCTGACTTTC. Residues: CASSQPDRLSGANVLTF.

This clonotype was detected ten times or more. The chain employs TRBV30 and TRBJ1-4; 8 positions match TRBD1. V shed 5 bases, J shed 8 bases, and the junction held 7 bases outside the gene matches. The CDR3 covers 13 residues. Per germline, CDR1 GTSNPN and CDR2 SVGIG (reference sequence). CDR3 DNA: TGTGCCTGGGGCTACAGGGGGTTCGAAAAACTGTTTTTT. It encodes CAWGYRGFEKLFF.

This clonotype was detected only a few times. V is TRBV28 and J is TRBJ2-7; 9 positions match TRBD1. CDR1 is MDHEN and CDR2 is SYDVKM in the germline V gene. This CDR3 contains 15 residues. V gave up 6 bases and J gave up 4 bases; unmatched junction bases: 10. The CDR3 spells CASRADTGTGYEQYF. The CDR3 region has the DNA TGTGCCAGCAGGGCCGACACCGGGACAGGGTACGAGCAGTACTTC.

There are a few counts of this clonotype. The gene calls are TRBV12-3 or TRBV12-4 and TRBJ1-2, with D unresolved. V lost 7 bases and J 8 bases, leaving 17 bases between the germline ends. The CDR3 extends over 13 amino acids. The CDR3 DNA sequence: TGTGCCAGCAAGTTCTATAACTCGGCGGGCTACACCTTC. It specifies CASKFYNSAGYTF.